The clone carrying this T cell receptor beta chain was picked up a small number of times. Its antigen is not known. Each CDR3 protein is one row after TCRdb ran MiXCR on the 5' RACE reads. Of fewer than 250,000 distinct CDR3 sequences in the sample, under 30% were seen once. These data are taken from a study of CD8 T cells in ankylosing spondylitis. Study observations and caveats: A number of the motif variants had already been described in reactive arthritis synovial fluid and blood.

The germline gives CDR1 LGHNA, CDR2 YNFKEQ. CDR3 length: 15 residues. V dropped 3 bases and J dropped 5; count of bases not matched to a gene: 7. The sample taken for sequencing was blood, either unsorted or a sorted T cell fraction (not recorded which). This sequence originates from a male donor with ankylosing spondylitis or in good health (not recorded which). The chain combines TRBV4-2 with TRBJ1-5, with TRBD1 matching 7 bases. The CDR3 DNA reads TGTGCCAGCAGCCAGGATCGGACAGGTGATCAGCCCCAGCATTTT. Amino acids: CASSQDRTGDQPQHF.